Below are 24 T cell receptor beta chains sequenced from a single sample in a study of OX40 agonist ivuxolimab in advanced cancers. Generated by immunoSEQ multiplex PCR, the TCRdb table keeps only in-frame clones and is missing some. The sample yields about 61,000 clones, around 93% seen once. The sequenced sample was CD4+ or CD8+ T cells sorted from blood, obtained in a trial of the OX40 agonist ivuxolimab. These receptors all come from an adult with an advanced solid tumor such as melanoma, head and neck, liver or kidney cancer.

The chain couples TRBV30 to TRBJ1-6; D ambiguous. Trimming removed 0 bases at V and 14 bases at J, with 17 bases between. The CDR3 is 14 residues long. Germline CDR1 and CDR2: GTSNPN and SVGIG (reference sequence). This CDR3 reads CAWSVRGLSKTLHF. The CDR3 coding sequence is TGTGCCTGGAGTGTACGAGGGTTAAGTAAAACCCTCCACTTT. Looking up the rest from reference TRBV30 and TRBJ1-6 gives the full variable domain: SQTIHQWPATLVQPVGSPLSLECTVEGTSNPNLYWYRQAAGRGLQLLFYSVGIGQISSEVPQNLSASRPQDRQFILSSKKLLLSDSGFYLCAWSVRGLSKTLHFGNGTRLTVT.

The DNA for the CDR3 is TGTGCCAGCAGTCGGACGGTAAACTGGTCCGATACGCAGTATTTT. Its translation: CASSRTVNWSDTQYF. V and J are TRBV2 and TRBJ2-3; D is ambiguous. There are 15 residues in the CDR3. The germline CDR1 and CDR2 sequences are SNHLY and FYNNEI. V dropped 5 bases and J dropped 6 bases, with 18 bases sitting between them.

This chain connects TRBV6-5 to TRBJ1-2; D not certain. This CDR3 is 14 amino acids long. Germline-derived CDR1 and CDR2 are MNHEY and SVGAGI. Deletions cut 2 bases from V and 6 bases from J, with 13 bases between. CDR3 protein: CASSYAEGLDGYTF. The CDR3 coding sequence is TGTGCCAGCAGTTACGCTGAGGGCCTCGATGGCTACACCTTC.

This sequence joins TRBV28 and TRBJ2-7; D is undetermined. This CDR3 comprises 11 residues. Germline V gives CDR1 MDHEN, CDR2 SYDVKM. V was trimmed by 5 bases and J by 3 bases, leaving 5 bases between them. CDR3 nucleotide sequence: TGTGCCAGCAGTCTGTACTACGAGCAGTACTTC. The encoded protein is CASSLYYEQYF. Complete variable domain (other parts from reference TRBV28 and TRBJ2-7): DVKVTQSSRYLVKRTGEKVFLECVQDMDHENMFWYRQDPGLGLRLIYFSYDVKMKEKGDIPEGYSVSREKKERFSLILESASTNQTSMYLCASSLYYEQYFGPGTRLTVT.

The rearrangement uses TRBV14 and TRBJ2-7, with TRBD1 matching over 9 bases. CDR1 and CDR2 (germline): SGHDN, FVKESK. This CDR3 has 13 amino acids. V lost 2 bases to trimming and J lost 5 bases; unmatched junction nucleotides: 1. DNA for the CDR3: TGTGCCAGCAGCCAATGGACAGGGGACGAGCAGTACTTC. As protein: CASSQWTGDEQYF.

V is TRBV30 and J is TRBJ2-1, with D perhaps matching TRBD2 (5 bases). The CDR3 extends over 11 amino acids. V dropped 2 bases and J dropped 15 bases, with 14 bases sitting between them. Germline V lookup: CDR1 GTSNPN, CDR2 SVGIG (reference sequence). The CDR3 DNA reads as TGTGCCTGGAGTAATTTCGGGAAAGTGTTCTTC. Protein sequence: CAWSNFGKVFF.

V and J are TRBV10-3 and TRBJ1-1, with 7 positions matching TRBD1. CDR3 length: 14 amino acids. J gave up 10 bases and V 3 bases, and 11 bases lay outside the gene matches. The germline CDR1 and CDR2 sequences are ENHRY and SYGVKD. CDR3 bases: TGTGCCATCAGTGATATGACAGGGTTTGAGGGAGCTTTCTTT. It codes for CAISDMTGFEGAFF.

V is TRBV6-6 and J is TRBJ1-5, with D possibly matching TRBD1 (6 bases). Per the germline V gene, CDR1 is MNHNY and CDR2 is SVGAGI (reference sequence). The V gene lost 1 base and the J gene lost 7 bases, with 17 bases spanning the gap. The CDR3 consists of 16 residues. For the CDR3, the DNA is TGTGCCAGCAGTTACTTGGGACATTATAGGGGACAGCCCCAGCATTTT. It yields the protein CASSYLGHYRGQPQHF.

This chain uses TRBV4-1 with TRBJ1-1, with unresolved D. The CDR3 covers 16 residues. Germline values: CDR1 MGHRA, CDR2 YSYEKL. V dropped 1 base and J dropped 0 bases, with 12 bases sitting between them. CDR3 in DNA: TGCGCCAGCAGCCAAGTGAGCGGCAGAGTGAACACTGAAGCTTTCTTT. Protein product: CASSQVSGRVNTEAFF.

V usage is TRBV4-3 and J usage is TRBJ1-5; D unclear. This CDR3 region has 12 residues. Trimming shortened V by 0 bases and J by 4 bases, and 1 base separated the two germline ends. Germline V lookup: CDR1 LGHNA, CDR2 YSLEER. The CDR3 sequence: CASSQDNQPQHF. DNA for the CDR3: TGCGCCAGCAGCCAAGATAATCAGCCCCAGCATTTT.

This chain uses TRBV30 with TRBJ1-1; D may be TRBD1 (6 bases). The V end was cut by 5 bases, the J end by 8 bases, with 15 bases between. Germline values: CDR1 GTSNPN, CDR2 SVGIG (reference sequence). The CDR3 sequence is 12 residues long. CDR3: CAWGYGGGEAFF. As DNA, the CDR3 is TGTGCCTGGGGATACGGAGGGGGAGAAGCTTTCTTT.

The V call is TRBV30, the J call TRBJ1-2; no clear D gene. This CDR3 spans 10 amino acids. V was pared by 3 bases and J by 8 bases, with 7 bases between. The germline V gene has CDR1 GTSNPN and CDR2 SVGIG (reference sequence). The CDR3 DNA reads as TGTGCCTGGAGGTCAAGCGGCTACACCTTC. Protein product: CAWRSSGYTF. Full variable domain (rest looked up from reference TRBV30 and TRBJ1-2): SQTIHQWPATLVQPVGSPLSLECTVEGTSNPNLYWYRQAAGRGLQLLFYSVGIGQISSEVPQNLSASRPQDRQFILSSKKLLLSDSGFYLCAWRSSGYTFGSGTRLTVV.

The V and J genes are TRBV9 and TRBJ1-5; TRBD1 is a possible D gene (6 bases). The germline V and J ends were trimmed by 3 bases and 2 bases, with 9 bases remaining between them. This CDR3 spans 14 amino acids. From germline, CDR1 is SGDLS and CDR2 YYNGEE. Here the CDR3 DNA reads TGTGCCAGCAGCGAGGGGACACGCAATCAGCCCCAGCATTTT. This encodes CASSEGTRNQPQHF. The full variable domain, its missing parts supplied by reference TRBV9 and TRBJ1-5, is DSGVTQTPKHLITATGQRVTLRCSPRSGDLSVYWYQQSLDQGLQFLIQYYNGEERAKGNILERFSAQQFPDLHSELNLSSLELGDSALYFCASSEGTRNQPQHFGDGTRLSIL.

This rearrangement joins TRBV2 to TRBJ2-1; TRBD2 aligns across 10 bases. V shed 6 bases and J 8 bases; nucleotides not matched to a gene: 10. This CDR3 comprises 15 residues. Germline V gene data show CDR1 as SNHLY and CDR2 as FYNNEI. The CDR3 region is CASRGGLAASHEQFF. CDR3 coding DNA: TGTGCCAGCAGGGGAGGACTAGCGGCGTCCCATGAGCAGTTCTTC.

The gene calls are TRBV6-6 and TRBJ2-1; D ambiguous. This CDR3 region has 16 residues. Germline V gene data show CDR1 as MNHNY and CDR2 as SVGAGI (reference sequence). The V end was cut by 5 bases, the J end by 2 bases, with 16 bases between. CDR3 loop: CASSRRASGPYNEQFF. CDR3 in DNA: TGTGCCAGCAGTCGACGGGCCTCAGGACCCTACAATGAGCAGTTCTTC.

The chain joins TRBV28 to TRBJ1-4; 8 positions agree with TRBD1. The CDR3 runs to 15 residues. The V segment lost 5 bases and the J segment 7 bases; nucleotides outside the gene matches: 9. CDR1 MDHEN and CDR2 SYDVKM come from the germline V gene. CDR3 loop: CASSPPTGATEKLFF. The DNA for the CDR3 is TGTGCCAGCAGTCCCCCGACAGGGGCAACTGAAAAACTGTTTTTT.

This CDR3 reads CASSVGDRSYNEQFF. CDR3 DNA sequence: TGTGCCAGCAGCGTAGGGGACCGCTCCTACAATGAGCAGTTCTTC. V usage is TRBV9 and J usage is TRBJ2-1; D may match TRBD1 or TRBD2 (5 bases each). Germline V CDR1 and CDR2: SGDLS, YYNGEE. This CDR3 spans 15 amino acids. The V and J ends lost 0 bases and 0 bases respectively, with 7 bases between them.

This chain joins TRBV6-5 and TRBJ2-1; D gene uncertain. This CDR3 comprises 13 residues. Germline-derived CDR1 and CDR2 are MNHEY and SVGAGI. V was shortened by 6 bases and J by 5 bases, with 11 bases between the two germline ends. The DNA for the CDR3 is TGTGCCAGCAGCCTGACTCAGAACAATGAGCAGTTCTTC. Amino acid sequence: CASSLTQNNEQFF.

This rearrangement joins TRBV5-6 to TRBJ1-2, with D uncertain. Germline V gene lookup returns CDR1 SGHDT and CDR2 YYEEEE. Between the trimmed V and J ends, which lost 3 bases and 7 bases, there was a span of 16 bases. This CDR3 contains 14 residues. CDR3 loop: CASSYNGAGGGYTF. In nucleotides, the CDR3 is TGTGCCAGCAGCTACAATGGCGCCGGCGGTGGCTACACCTTC.

The chain links TRBV5-4 to TRBJ2-5, with 7 bases that match TRBD2. The CDR3 is 16 residues long. V lost 3 bases, J lost 1 base, and 9 bases stayed unmatched. Germline V gene data show CDR1 as SGHNT and CDR2 as YYREEE (reference sequence). CDR3 in DNA: TGTGCCAGCAGCTCGTCACTAGCGTACCTCCAAGAGACCCAGTACTTC. Protein sequence: CASSSSLAYLQETQYF.

The CDR3 loop reads CASSKAQDNQPQHF. In DNA form, the CDR3 reads TGTGCCAGCAGCAAAGCGCAGGATAATCAGCCCCAGCATTTT. This chain connects TRBV21-1 to TRBJ1-5; the D call of TRBD1 is as the table states it, not checked on the DNA. TRBV21-1 is a listed pseudogene. This CDR3 is built from 14 residues.

The rearrangement uses TRBV4-1 and TRBJ2-1, with a tentative D call TRBD2 (6 bases). CDR1 is MGHRA, CDR2 YSYEKL, per germline. CDR3 length equals 13 residues. The V gene lost 4 bases and the J gene lost 8 bases, with 12 bases spanning the gap. DNA for the CDR3: TGCGCCAGCAGCCCCCGACTAGAACATGAGCAGTTCTTC. This sequence encodes CASSPRLEHEQFF.

This clone occurred once. This rearrangement joins TRBV11-3 to TRBJ2-3; D assignment may be TRBD1 or TRBD2 (5 bases each). V lost 7 bases to trimming and J lost 1 base, with 18 bases between them. Germline V lookup: CDR1 SGHNT, CDR2 YENEEA. There are 16 residues in the CDR3. In DNA, the CDR3 is TGTGCCAGCACCAATTCCAAGAGGGACGGCACAGATACGCAGTATTTT. This translates into CASTNSKRDGTDTQYF.

The V call is TRBV25-1, the J call TRBJ2-2; 13 nucleotides agree with TRBD2. The trim removed 4 bases at V and 5 bases at J, leaving 1 base unmatched. The CDR3 is 15 amino acids. Per germline, CDR1 MGHDK and CDR2 SYGVNS. The CDR3 protein is CASSGTSGGTGELFF. The DNA for the CDR3 is TGTGCCAGCAGTGGGACTAGCGGGGGAACCGGGGAGCTGTTTTTT.